The T cell receptor beta chain described here comes from a study of cytomegalovirus exposure and HLA in healthy donors. Study-wide points: In vitro assays verified that three CMV-associated chains recognized CMV antigens specifically.

V lost 2 bases to trimming and J lost 4 bases, with 8 bases between them. CDR1 is MNHEY, CDR2 SVGAGI, per germline. CDR3 length: 13 amino acids. This PCR relied on a set of 60 Vbeta primers and 13 Jbeta primers. Only in-frame clones appear in the TCRdb table, and some are missing; sequencing was by immunoSEQ multiplex PCR. The table records around 100,000 clones, around three quarters of them present only once. On this clone: Its antigen is undetermined.

J is TRBJ1-2 and V is TRBV6-5; D is perhaps TRBD1 (5 bases). The material sequenced was PBMCs. The clonotype originates from a woman younger than 30 in good health and CMV-seropositive. The CDR3 loop reads CASSYNQGYGYTF. Here the CDR3 DNA reads TGTGCCAGCAGTTACAATCAGGGCTATGGCTACACCTTC.